These T cell receptor beta chains were read from a single sample in a study of cytomegalovirus exposure and HLA in healthy donors. Here immunoSEQ multiplex PCR was the method, and the copy in TCRdb shows in-frame clones only, minus some. Here the sample spans 170,000 or so clones, 77% being singletons. Material for sequencing was PBMCs. The receptors derive from a woman in her thirties in good health and CMV-seronegative. The CDR3 runs from the conserved cysteine through the conserved F or W. A D gene is named only where the DNA matches it firmly. Size tells how often a clone was seen (once, few, many) or the class of an expanded clone, and some rows leave it out.

v_gene	len	d_gene	j_gene	abundance	CDR3aa	CDR3nt
TRBV4-1	18	TRBD1	TRBJ2-2	NA	CASSQDHRNRGSTGELFF	TGCGCCAGCAGCCAAGATCACAGAAACAGGGGGTCTACCGGGGAGCTGTTTTTT
TRBV18	14	NA	TRBJ1-2	NA	CASSPPESNYGYTF	TGTGCCAGCTCACCACCGGAGTCAAACTATGGCTACACCTTC
TRBV19	16	TRBD2	TRBJ2-3	NA	CASSSYSGTSGDTQYF	TGTGCCAGTAGTTCCTACTCCGGGACTAGCGGAGATACGCAGTATTTT
TRBV7-2	15	TRBD2	TRBJ2-7	NA	CASSTYSGRVDEQYF	TGTGCCAGCAGCACCTATAGCGGGAGGGTCGACGAGCAGTACTTC
TRBV7-9	16	TRBD2	TRBJ2-1	few	CASSLALAGSYNEQFF	TGTGCCAGCAGCTTAGCGCTAGCGGGCTCCTACAATGAGCAGTTCTTC
TRBV29-1	13	NA	TRBJ1-1	NA	CSAKAGANTEAFF	TGCAGCGCCAAGGCAGGGGCGAACACTGAAGCTTTCTTT
TRBV6-1	15	TRBD2	TRBJ2-3	few	CASSPAGGPADTQYF	TGTGCCAGCAGCCCAGCGGGAGGGCCCGCAGATACGCAGTATTTT
TRBV7-2	14	TRBD1	TRBJ1-5	NA	CASSRTGIHQPQHF	TGTGCCAGCAGTCGGACAGGGATCCATCAGCCCCAGCATTTT
TRBV29-1	16	NA	TRBJ1-1	NA	CSVEAPPRGGGTEAFF	TGCAGCGTTGAAGCCCCCCCTAGGGGAGGTGGCACTGAAGCTTTCTTT
TRBV29-1	14	NA	TRBJ2-1	once	CSVESRASWDEQFF	TGCAGCGTTGAGTCGCGGGCCTCTTGGGATGAGCAGTTCTTC
TRBV5-1	17	NA	TRBJ2-1	NA	CASSLEGPGISYNEQFF	TGCGCCAGCAGCTTGGAAGGCCCGGGGATCTCCTACAATGAGCAGTTCTTC
TRBV7-9	14	TRBD1	TRBJ2-7	few	CASSLTQGSYEQYF	TGTGCCAGCAGCTTAACACAGGGGAGCTACGAGCAGTACTTC
TRBV19	14	TRBD1	TRBJ1-4	NA	CASRRQGGREKLFF	TGTGCCAGTAGGAGACAGGGGGGTCGTGAAAAACTGTTTTTT
TRBV21-1	15	NA	TRBJ1-1	NA	CASSKELPFEGEAFF	TGTGCCAGCAGCAAAGAACTCCCTTTCGAGGGTGAAGCTTTCTTT
TRBV9	16	NA	TRBJ1-2	NA	CASSGLTGNSNYGYTF	TGTGCCAGCAGCGGATTAACAGGGAACTCTAACTATGGCTACACCTTC
TRBV9	14	TRBD2	TRBJ2-7	NA	CASSSGTNLYEQYF	TGTGCCAGCAGCTCCGGGACTAACCTTTACGAGCAGTACTTC
TRBV27	14	TRBD1	TRBJ2-3	few	CASSSTGGRDTQYF	TGTGCCAGCAGTTCTACAGGGGGGAGAGATACGCAGTATTTT
TRBV9	15	TRBD1	TRBJ2-3	NA	CASSVRDRVTDTQYF	TGTGCCAGCAGCGTAAGGGACAGGGTTACAGATACGCAGTATTTT
TRBV5-4	15	TRBD2	TRBJ2-7	NA	CASSLGGGEAYEQYF	TGTGCCAGCAGCTTGGGGGGAGGGGAAGCCTACGAGCAGTACTTC
TRBV4-1	16	NA	TRBJ1-5	NA	CASSQVTGTPNQPQHF	TGCGCCAGCAGCCAAGTAACCGGGACACCTAATCAGCCCCAGCATTTT
TRBV2	13	TRBD1	TRBJ1-2	NA	CAVFWQGDRGYTF	TGTGCCGTCTTTTGGCAGGGGGATCGGGGCTACACCTTC
TRBV9	15	NA	TRBJ2-7	NA	CASSVGASESHEQYF	TGTGCCAGCAGCGTAGGGGCTAGCGAAAGTCACGAGCAGTACTTC
TRBV6-4	15	NA	TRBJ2-3	few	CASSGTQGSTDTQYF	TGTGCCAGCAGTGGAACCCAGGGGAGCACAGATACGCAGTATTTT
TRBV2	13	TRBD1	TRBJ1-5	NA	CASEQGVGQPQHF	TGTGCCAGCGAACAGGGGGTAGGTCAGCCCCAGCATTTT
TRBV7-2	14	TRBD2	TRBJ2-3	NA	CASSHAGGWNTQYF	TGTGCCAGCAGCCACGCGGGGGGATGGAATACGCAGTATTTT
TRBV5-1	15	NA	TRBJ1-3	few	CASSFTYTAGNTIYF	TGCGCCAGCAGCTTCACCTATACCGCTGGAAACACCATATATTTT
TRBV29-1	14	TRBD1	TRBJ2-1	NA	CSINRDRAYNEQFF	TGCAGCATAAACCGGGACAGGGCCTACAATGAGCAGTTCTTC
TRBV10-3	14	NA	TRBJ2-1	few	CAISDSLEYNEQFF	TGTGCCATCAGTGACTCCCTAGAGTACAATGAGCAGTTCTTC
TRBV2	15	TRBD2	TRBJ2-1	NA	CASNQLAGGPNEQFF	TGTGCCAGCAACCAACTAGCGGGGGGGCCGAATGAGCAGTTCTTC
TRBV4-2	13	TRBD1	TRBJ2-3	NA	CASSQGQGTTQYF	TGTGCCAGCAGCCAAGGACAGGGGACTACGCAGTATTTT
TRBV29-1	14	TRBD1	TRBJ1-1	NA	CSVHPPTGGSEAFF	TGCAGCGTACATCCTCCGACAGGGGGCTCGGAAGCTTTCTTT
TRBV9	14	NA	TRBJ1-4	NA	CASSPRAFNEKLFF	TGTGCCAGCAGCCCCAGGGCCTTTAATGAAAAACTGTTTTTT
TRBV12-5	17	NA	TRBJ2-6	NA	CASGLGFQGSGANVLTF	TGTGCTAGTGGTTTGGGATTCCAGGGCTCTGGGGCCAACGTCCTGACTTTC
TRBV4-2	13	NA	TRBJ1-1	NA	CASSQGAVEEAFF	TGTGCCAGCAGCCAAGGAGCGGTGGAAGAAGCTTTCTTT
TRBV5-1	14	NA	TRBJ1-6	NA	CASSWLDRNSPLHF	TGCGCCAGCAGCTGGCTGGACAGAAATTCACCCCTCCACTTT
TRBV12-5	17	TRBD1	TRBJ1-5	NA	CASGRGQGSPSNQPQHF	TGTGCTAGTGGTAGGGGACAGGGATCGCCTAGCAATCAGCCCCAGCATTTT
TRBV27	15	NA	TRBJ1-6	NA	CASSFGPGYNSPLHF	TGTGCCAGCAGTTTTGGTCCAGGGTATAATTCACCCCTCCACTTT
TRBV6-1	16	TRBD1	TRBJ1-2	once	CASSGGTGNSNYGYTF	TGTGCCAGCAGTGGGGGGACAGGCAACTCTAACTATGGCTACACCTTC
TRBV25-1	14	NA	TRBJ1-1	NA	CASSPLGGNTEAFF	TGTGCCAGCTCCCCCCTGGGAGGGAACACTGAAGCTTTCTTT
TRBV5-5	15	TRBD1	TRBJ1-1	NA	CASSLDTGGGAEAFF	TGTGCCAGCAGCTTGGATACAGGGGGCGGTGCTGAAGCTTTCTTT